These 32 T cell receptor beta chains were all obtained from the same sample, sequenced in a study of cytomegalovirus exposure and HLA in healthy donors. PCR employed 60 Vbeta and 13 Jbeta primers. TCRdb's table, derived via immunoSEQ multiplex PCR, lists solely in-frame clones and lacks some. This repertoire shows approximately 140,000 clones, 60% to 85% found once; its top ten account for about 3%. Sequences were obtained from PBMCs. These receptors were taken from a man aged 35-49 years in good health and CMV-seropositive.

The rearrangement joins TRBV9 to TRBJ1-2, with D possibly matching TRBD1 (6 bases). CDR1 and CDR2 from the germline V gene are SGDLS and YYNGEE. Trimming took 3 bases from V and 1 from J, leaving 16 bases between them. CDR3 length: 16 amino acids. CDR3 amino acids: CASSEGGTANNYGYTF. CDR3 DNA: TGTGCCAGCAGCGAGGGGGGGACGGCGAATAACTATGGCTACACCTTC.

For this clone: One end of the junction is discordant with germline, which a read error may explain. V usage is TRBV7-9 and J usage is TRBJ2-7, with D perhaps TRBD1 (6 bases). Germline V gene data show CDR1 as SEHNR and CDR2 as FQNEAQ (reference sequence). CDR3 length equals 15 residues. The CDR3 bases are TGTTCCAGCAGCGCGTTCAGGGGATCCCCCTACGAGCAGTACTTC. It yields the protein CSSSAFRGSPYEQYF.

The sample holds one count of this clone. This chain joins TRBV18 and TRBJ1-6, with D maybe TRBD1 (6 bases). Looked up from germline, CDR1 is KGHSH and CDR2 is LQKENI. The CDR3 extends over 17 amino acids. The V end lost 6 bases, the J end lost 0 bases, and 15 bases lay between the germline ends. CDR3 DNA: TGTGCCAGCTCCCCTGAGCAGGGACACTCCTATAATTCACCCCTCCACTTT. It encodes CASSPEQGHSYNSPLHF.

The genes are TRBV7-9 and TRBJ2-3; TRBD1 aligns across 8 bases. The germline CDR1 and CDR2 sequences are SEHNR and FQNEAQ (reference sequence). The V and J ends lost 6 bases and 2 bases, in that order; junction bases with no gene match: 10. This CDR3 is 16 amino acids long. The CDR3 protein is CASSPEQGGYTDTQYF. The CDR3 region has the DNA TGTGCCAGCAGTCCCGAACAGGGGGGATACACAGATACGCAGTATTTT.

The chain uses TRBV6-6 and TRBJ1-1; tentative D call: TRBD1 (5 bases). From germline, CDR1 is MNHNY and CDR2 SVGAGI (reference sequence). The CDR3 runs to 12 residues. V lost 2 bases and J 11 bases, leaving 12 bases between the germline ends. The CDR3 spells CASSYGGVKAFF. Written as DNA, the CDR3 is TGTGCCAGCAGTTACGGGGGGGTGAAGGCTTTCTTT.

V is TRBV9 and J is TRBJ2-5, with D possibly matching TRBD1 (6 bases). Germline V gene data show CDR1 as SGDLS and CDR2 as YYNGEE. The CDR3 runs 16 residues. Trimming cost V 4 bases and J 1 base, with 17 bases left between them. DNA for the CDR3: TGTGCCAGCAGCATGACAGGCCAGACCTTCCAAGAGACCCAGTACTTC. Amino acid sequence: CASSMTGQTFQETQYF.

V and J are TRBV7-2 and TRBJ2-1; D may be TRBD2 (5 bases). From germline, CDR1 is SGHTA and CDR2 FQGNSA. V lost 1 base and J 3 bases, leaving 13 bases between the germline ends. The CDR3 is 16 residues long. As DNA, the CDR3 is TGTGCCAGCAGCTTAGATGGGATAGCGCACTACAATGAGCAGTTCTTC. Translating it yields CASSLDGIAHYNEQFF.

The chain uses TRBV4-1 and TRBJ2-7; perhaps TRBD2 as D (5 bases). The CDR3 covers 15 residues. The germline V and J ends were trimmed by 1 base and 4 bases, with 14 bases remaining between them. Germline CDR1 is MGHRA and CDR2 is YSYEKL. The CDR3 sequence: CASSQAPSREYEQYF. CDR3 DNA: TGCGCCAGCAGCCAAGCCCCTAGCAGAGAATACGAGCAGTACTTC.

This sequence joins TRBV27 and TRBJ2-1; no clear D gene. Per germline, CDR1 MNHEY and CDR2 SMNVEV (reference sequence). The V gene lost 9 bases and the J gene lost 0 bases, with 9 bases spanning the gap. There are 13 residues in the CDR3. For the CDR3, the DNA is TGTGCCAGTGTAGCCAGCTCCTACAATGAGCAGTTCTTC. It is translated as CASVASSYNEQFF.

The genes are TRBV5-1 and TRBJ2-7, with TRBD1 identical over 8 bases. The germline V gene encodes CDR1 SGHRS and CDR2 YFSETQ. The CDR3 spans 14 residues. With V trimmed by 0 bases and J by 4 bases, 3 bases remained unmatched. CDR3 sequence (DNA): TGCGCCAGCAGCTTGGGACAGGGGAGTTACGAGCAGTACTTC. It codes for CASSLGQGSYEQYF.

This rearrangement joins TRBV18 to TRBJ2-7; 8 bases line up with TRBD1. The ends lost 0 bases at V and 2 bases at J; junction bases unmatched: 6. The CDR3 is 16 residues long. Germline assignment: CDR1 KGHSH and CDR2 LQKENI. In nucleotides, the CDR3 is TGTGCCAGCTCACCACCCCAGGGGGCTTTGACCTACGAGCAGTACTTC. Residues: CASSPPQGALTYEQYF.

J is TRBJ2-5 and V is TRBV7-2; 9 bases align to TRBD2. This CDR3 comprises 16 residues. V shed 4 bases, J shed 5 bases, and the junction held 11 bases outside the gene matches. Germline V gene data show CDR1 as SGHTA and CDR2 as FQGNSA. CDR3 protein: CASSSRLAGVMETQYF. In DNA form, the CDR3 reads TGTGCCAGCAGCTCCCGTTTAGCGGGAGTAATGGAGACCCAGTACTTC.

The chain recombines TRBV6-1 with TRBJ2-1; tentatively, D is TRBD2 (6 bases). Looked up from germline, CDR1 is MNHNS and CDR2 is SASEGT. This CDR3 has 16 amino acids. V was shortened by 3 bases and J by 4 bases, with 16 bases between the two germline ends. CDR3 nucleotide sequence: TGTGCCAGCAGTGACCGGTGGAGGGTTCATTACAATGAGCAGTTCTTC. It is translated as CASSDRWRVHYNEQFF.

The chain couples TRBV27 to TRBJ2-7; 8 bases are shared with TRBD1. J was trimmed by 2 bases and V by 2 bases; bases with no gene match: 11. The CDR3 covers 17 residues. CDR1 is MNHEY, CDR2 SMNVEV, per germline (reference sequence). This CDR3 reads CASSLVPPDRGTYEQYF. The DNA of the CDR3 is TGTGCCAGCAGTTTAGTCCCCCCTGACAGGGGCACCTACGAGCAGTACTTC.

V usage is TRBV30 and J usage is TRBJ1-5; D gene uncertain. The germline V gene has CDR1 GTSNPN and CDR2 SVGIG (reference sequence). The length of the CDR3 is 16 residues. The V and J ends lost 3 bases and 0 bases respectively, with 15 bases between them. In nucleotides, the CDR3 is TGTGCCTGGAGGCCTAGACGGGTCGCTAGCAATCAGCCCCAGCATTTT. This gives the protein CAWRPRRVASNQPQHF.

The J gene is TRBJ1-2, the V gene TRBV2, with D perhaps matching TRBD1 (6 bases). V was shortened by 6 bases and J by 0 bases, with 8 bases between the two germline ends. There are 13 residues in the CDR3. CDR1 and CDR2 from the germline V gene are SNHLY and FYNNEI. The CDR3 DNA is TGTGCCAGCAGCCAGGGGCCTAACTATGGCTACACCTTC. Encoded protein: CASSQGPNYGYTF.

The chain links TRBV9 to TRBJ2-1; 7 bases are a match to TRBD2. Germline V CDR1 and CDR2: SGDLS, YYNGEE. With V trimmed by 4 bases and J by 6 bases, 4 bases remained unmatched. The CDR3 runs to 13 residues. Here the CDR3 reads CASSPTSLNEQFF. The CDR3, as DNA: TGTGCCAGCAGCCCGACTAGCCTCAATGAGCAGTTCTTC.

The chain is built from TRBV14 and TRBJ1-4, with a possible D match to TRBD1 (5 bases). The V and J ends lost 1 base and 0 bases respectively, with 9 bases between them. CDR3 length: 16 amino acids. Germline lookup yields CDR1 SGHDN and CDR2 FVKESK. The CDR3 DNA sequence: TGTGCCAGCAGCCAAGGACAGCAGGCAACTAATGAAAAACTGTTTTTT. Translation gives CASSQGQQATNEKLFF. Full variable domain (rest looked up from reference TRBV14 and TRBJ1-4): EAGVTQFPSHSVIEKGQTVTLRCDPISGHDNLYWYRRVMGKEIKFLLHFVKESKQDESGMPNNRFLAERTGGTYSTLKVQPAELEDSGVYFCASSQGQQATNEKLFFGSGTQLSVL.

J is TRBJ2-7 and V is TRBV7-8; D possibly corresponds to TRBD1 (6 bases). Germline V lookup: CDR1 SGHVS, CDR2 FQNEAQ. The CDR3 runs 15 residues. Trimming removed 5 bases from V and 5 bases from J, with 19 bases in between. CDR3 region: CASSAQGPHAHEQYF. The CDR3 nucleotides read TGTGCCAGCAGCGCGCAGGGGCCCCACGCCCACGAGCAGTACTTC.

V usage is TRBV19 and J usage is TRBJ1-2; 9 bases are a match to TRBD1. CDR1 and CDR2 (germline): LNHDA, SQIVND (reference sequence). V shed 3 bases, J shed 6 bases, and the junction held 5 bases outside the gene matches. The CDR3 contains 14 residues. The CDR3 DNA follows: TGTGCCAGTAGTATTGGGACAGGGTATGATGGCTACACCTTC. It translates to CASSIGTGYDGYTF. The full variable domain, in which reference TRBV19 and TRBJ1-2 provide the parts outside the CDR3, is DGGITQSPKYLFRKEGQNVTLSCEQNLNHDAMYWYRQDPGQGLRLIYYSQIVNDFQKGDIAEGYSVSREKKESFPLTVTSAQKNPTAFYLCASSIGTGYDGYTFGSGTRLTVV.

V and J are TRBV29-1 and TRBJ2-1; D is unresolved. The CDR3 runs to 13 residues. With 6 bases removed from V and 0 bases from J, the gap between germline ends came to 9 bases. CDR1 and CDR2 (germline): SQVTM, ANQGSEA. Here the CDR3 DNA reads TGCAGCGTGTCCCCGAGCTCCTACAATGAGCAGTTCTTC. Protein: CSVSPSSYNEQFF.

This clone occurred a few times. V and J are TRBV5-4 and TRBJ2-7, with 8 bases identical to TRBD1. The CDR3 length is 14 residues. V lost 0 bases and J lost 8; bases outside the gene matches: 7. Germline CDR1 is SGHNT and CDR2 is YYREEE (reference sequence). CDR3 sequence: CASSLEGQGMKQYF. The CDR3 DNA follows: TGTGCCAGCAGCTTGGAAGGACAGGGAATGAAGCAGTACTTC.

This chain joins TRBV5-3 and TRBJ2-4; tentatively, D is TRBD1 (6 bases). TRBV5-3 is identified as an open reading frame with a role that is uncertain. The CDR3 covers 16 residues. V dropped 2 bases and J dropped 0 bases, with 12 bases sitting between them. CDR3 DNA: TGTGCCAGAAGCTTTCTGGACAGAGGAGCCAAAAACATTCAGTACTTC. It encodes CARSFLDRGAKNIQYF.

The CDR3 coding sequence is TGCGCCAGCAGCTTGGTGGCCCGAGATACGCAGTATTTT. Translated, it gives CASSLVARDTQYF. This chain connects TRBV5-1 to TRBJ2-3; no clear D. The germline V gene encodes CDR1 SGHRS and CDR2 YFSETQ. The CDR3 spans 13 residues. Trimming stripped 0 bases from V and 5 bases from J, with 7 bases between.

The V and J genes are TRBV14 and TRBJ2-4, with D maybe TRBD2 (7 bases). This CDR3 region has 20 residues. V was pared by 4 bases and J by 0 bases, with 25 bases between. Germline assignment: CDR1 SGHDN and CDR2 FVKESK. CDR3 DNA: TGTGCCAGCAGCCGAGCACGGGGAGGGACGGGGGCCTTAGCCAAAAACATTCAGTACTTC. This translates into CASSRARGGTGALAKNIQYF.

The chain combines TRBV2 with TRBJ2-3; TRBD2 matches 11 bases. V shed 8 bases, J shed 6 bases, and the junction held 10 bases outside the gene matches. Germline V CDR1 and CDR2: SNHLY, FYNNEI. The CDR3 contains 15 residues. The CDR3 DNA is TGTGCCAGCTCTCTCACTAGCGGGAGAATGGATACGCAGTATTTT. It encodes CASSLTSGRMDTQYF.

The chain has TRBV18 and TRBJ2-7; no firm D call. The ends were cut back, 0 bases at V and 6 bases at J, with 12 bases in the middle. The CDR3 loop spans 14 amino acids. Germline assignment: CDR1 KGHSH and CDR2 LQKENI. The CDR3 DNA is TGTGCCAGCTCACCACCAGATCTTTCGGGCGAGCAGTACTTC. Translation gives CASSPPDLSGEQYF.

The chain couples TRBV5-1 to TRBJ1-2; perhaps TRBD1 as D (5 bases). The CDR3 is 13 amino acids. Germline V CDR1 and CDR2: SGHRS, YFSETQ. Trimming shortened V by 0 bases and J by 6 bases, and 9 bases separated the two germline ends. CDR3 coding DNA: TGCGCCAGCAGCTTGGACCAGGGTGATGGCTACACCTTC. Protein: CASSLDQGDGYTF. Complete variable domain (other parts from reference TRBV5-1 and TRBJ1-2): KAGVTQTPRYLIKTRGQQVTLSCSPISGHRSVSWYQQTPGQGLQFLFEYFSETQRNKGNFPGRFSGRQFSNSRSEMNVSTLELGDSALYLCASSLDQGDGYTFGSGTRLTVV.

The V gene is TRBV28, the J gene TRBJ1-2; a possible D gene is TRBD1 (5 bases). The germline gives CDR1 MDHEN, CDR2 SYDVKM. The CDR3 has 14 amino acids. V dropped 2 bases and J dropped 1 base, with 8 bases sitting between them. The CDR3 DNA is TGTGCCAGCAGTTTAACACAGGATAACTATGGCTACACCTTC. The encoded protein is CASSLTQDNYGYTF.

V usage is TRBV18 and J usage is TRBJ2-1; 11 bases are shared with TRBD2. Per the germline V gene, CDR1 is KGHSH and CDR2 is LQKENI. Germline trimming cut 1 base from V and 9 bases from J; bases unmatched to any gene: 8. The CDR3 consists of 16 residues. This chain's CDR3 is CASSPQGLAGGLEQFF. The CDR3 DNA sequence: TGTGCCAGCTCACCACAAGGCCTAGCGGGAGGTCTTGAGCAGTTCTTC.

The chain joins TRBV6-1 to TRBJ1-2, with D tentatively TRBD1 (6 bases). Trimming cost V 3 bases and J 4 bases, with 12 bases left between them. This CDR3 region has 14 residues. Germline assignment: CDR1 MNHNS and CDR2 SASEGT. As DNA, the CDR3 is TGTGCCAGCAGTGACGGGGGGCCAAGCTATGGCTACACCTTC. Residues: CASSDGGPSYGYTF.

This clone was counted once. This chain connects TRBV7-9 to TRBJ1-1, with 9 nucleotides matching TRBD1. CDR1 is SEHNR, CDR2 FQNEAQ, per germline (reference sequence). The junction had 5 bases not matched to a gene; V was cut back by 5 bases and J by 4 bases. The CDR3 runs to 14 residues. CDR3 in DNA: TGTGCCAGCAGCCTAACGACAGGGGGCACTGAAGCTTTCTTT. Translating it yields CASSLTTGGTEAFF.